These 10 T cell receptor beta chains were all obtained from the same sample, sequenced in a study of T cell repertoires in ileal Crohn's disease. Time point denoted: neoterminal ileum biopsy at postoperative endoscopy, about 6 months after surgery. Clones were sequenced by immunoSEQ multiplex PCR, and TCRdb holds only the in-frame ones, with some missing. Of 3,500 to 4,500 clones in the sample, 70% to 80% were seen once. Sequenced input: ileal tissue. All receptors come from an adult with Crohn's disease.

This clone qualifies as large. The rearrangement joins TRBV14 to TRBJ2-7; D is uncertain. The V and J ends lost 6 bases and 3 bases respectively, with 6 bases between them. Germline V gives CDR1 SGHDN, CDR2 FVKESK. CDR3 length equals 11 residues. The CDR3 loop reads CASSSGYEQYF. CDR3 coding DNA: TGTGCCAGCAGTTCCGGCTACGAGCAGTACTTC.

The chain carries TRBV6-1 and TRBJ2-7, with D possibly matching TRBD1 (5 bases). The V gene lost 5 bases and the J gene lost 1 base, with 12 bases spanning the gap. Germline V gives CDR1 MNHNS, CDR2 SASEGT. The CDR3 is 14 amino acids. The CDR3 here is CASSLQGWSYEQYF. The CDR3 DNA reads TGTGCCAGCAGTCTGCAGGGTTGGTCCTACGAGCAGTACTTC.

This clone was seen only a few times. The V call is TRBV30, the J call TRBJ2-7; 13 nucleotides agree with TRBD2. CDR1 and CDR2 from the germline V gene are GTSNPN and SVGIG (reference sequence). The CDR3 sequence is 16 residues long. V lost 3 bases and J lost 0; bases outside the gene matches: 5. CDR3 DNA: TGTGCCTGGAGCGGACTAGCGGGGGCCCTCTCCTACGAGCAGTACTTC. Amino acid sequence: CAWSGLAGALSYEQYF.

The chain combines TRBV6-5 with TRBJ1-2; the D gene is possibly TRBD1 (5 bases). Trimming took off 0 bases at V and 4 bases at J, with 9 bases between the two ends. CDR3 size: 14 residues. Per the germline V gene, CDR1 is MNHEY and CDR2 is SVGAGI. DNA of the CDR3: TGTGCCAGCAGTTACTCTCAGGGAGGCTATGGCTACACCTTC. Its translation is CASSYSQGGYGYTF.

This sequence joins TRBV4-1 and TRBJ2-3, with 7 nucleotides matching TRBD2. The germline gives CDR1 MGHRA, CDR2 YSYEKL. The V and J ends lost 0 bases and 0 bases, in that order; junction bases with no gene match: 3. The CDR3 totals 16 residues. The CDR3 bases are TGCGCCAGCAGCCAAGAGGGGGGGGTAAGCACAGATACGCAGTATTTT. The encoded protein is CASSQEGGVSTDTQYF.

J is TRBJ1-1 and V is TRBV9; 7 bases are a match to TRBD1. With V trimmed by 6 bases and J by 5 bases, 10 bases remained unmatched. Looked up from germline, CDR1 is SGDLS and CDR2 is YYNGEE. The CDR3 consists of 14 residues. The CDR3 DNA reads as TGTGCCAGCACCCGTGATAGGGGGCAAACTGAAGCTTTCTTT. Protein sequence: CASTRDRGQTEAFF.

In this sample, this clone turned up once. Other DNA sequences from this sample encode an identical CDR3 as well. The J gene is TRBJ2-1, the V gene TRBV27; weak D call: TRBD2 (6 bases). In germline, CDR1 is MNHEY, CDR2 SMNVEV (reference sequence). Trimming left V 3 bases short and J 8 bases short, with 23 bases between. The CDR3 sequence is 17 residues long. The CDR3 here is CASSFRGSATRRDEQFF. The CDR3 DNA follows: TGTGCCAGCAGTTTCCGGGGGAGTGCTACTCGGAGGGATGAGCAGTTCTTC.

V usage is TRBV2 and J usage is TRBJ1-5; D unclear. Deletions cut 1 base from V and 6 bases from J, with 10 bases between. Germline V gene lookup returns CDR1 SNHLY and CDR2 FYNNEI. CDR3 length equals 14 residues. The CDR3 sequence: CASSEGRVPQPQHF. Written as DNA, the CDR3 is TGTGCCAGCAGTGAAGGGCGGGTCCCTCAGCCCCAGCATTTT.

This clone is deemed large. The chain couples TRBV19 to TRBJ1-1, with a tentative D call TRBD1 (6 bases). Per germline, CDR1 LNHDA and CDR2 SQIVND (reference sequence). The CDR3 extends over 12 amino acids. Trimming removed 1 base at V and 7 bases at J, with 7 bases between. The CDR3 DNA follows: TGTGCCAGTAGTATAGGGGACATTGAAGCTTTCTTT. The encoded protein is CASSIGDIEAFF.

The chain carries TRBV6-1 and TRBJ2-1, with a tentative D call TRBD2 (6 bases). The CDR3 contains 14 residues. The germline CDR1 and CDR2 sequences are MNHNS and SASEGT. V lost 6 bases and J lost 2, with 11 bases in between. CDR3 loop: CASRRDSAYNEQFF. The CDR3, as DNA: TGTGCCAGCAGGAGGGACTCTGCCTACAATGAGCAGTTCTTC.